This T cell receptor beta chain was identified in a study of T cell changes during pregnancy in multiple sclerosis. Deletions cut 1 base from V and 2 bases from J, with 11 bases between. Germline CDR1 is SGHRS and CDR2 is YFSETQ. This CDR3 comprises 15 residues. Libraries were prepared by immunoSEQ multiplex PCR; TCRdb keeps only in-frame clonotypes and omits some of them. The table lists about 31,000 clones, roughly 87% of them singletons. The TCR comes from a female donor with multiple sclerosis, enrolled in a pregnancy study. Sample: CD8+ T cells from peripheral blood mononuclear cells, taken in the first trimester of pregnancy. The chain links TRBV5-1 to TRBJ2-3, with D possibly TRBD2 on 5 matching bases. CDR3 DNA: TGCGCCAGCAGCTTGAGCGGTCATTTCACAGATACGCAGTATTTT. Protein sequence: CASSLSGHFTDTQYF. Drawing the rest from reference TRBV5-1 and TRBJ2-3, the complete variable domain is KAGVTQTPRYLIKTRGQQVTLSCSPISGHRSVSWYQQTPGQGLQFLFEYFSETQRNKGNFPGRFSGRQFSNSRSEMNVSTLELGDSALYLCASSLSGHFTDTQYFGPGTRLTVL.